The 27 T cell receptor beta chains below all came from one sample that was sequenced in a study of vaccination and CD4 T cells after COVID-19. Treatment here: approximately 9-day PBMC culture with coronavirus spike peptide pools or control peptides (ViraFEST assay). Sequenced with the Oncomine TCR Beta short-read assay was DNA taken from cultured CD4+ T cells. Each CDR3 protein gets one entry after TCRdb re-called the PCR reads with MiXCR. The repertoire has about 9,700 distinct CDR3 sequences, about half of them found once; the top ten carry 20%. These receptors have no identified antigens. The sample consisted of CD4+ T cells from blood, cultured in vitro. These TCRs come from a human donor who had recovered from COVID-19.

The chain combines TRBV20-1 with TRBJ2-7, with 9 bases lining up with TRBD1. The length of the CDR3 is 15 residues. Germline CDR1 is DFQATT and CDR2 is SNEGSKA (reference sequence). V gave up 6 bases and J gave up 5 bases; unmatched junction bases: 14. The CDR3 bases are TGCAGTGCAAAAGCCGGGACAGGGAATCTCCACGAGCAGTACTTC. Its protein product is CSAKAGTGNLHEQYF.

In the case of this clonotype: This CDR3 is missing its conserved last phenylalanine or tryptophan, likely due to a read error. The chain uses TRBV7-2 and TRBJ2-7, with 8 bases that match TRBD1. The CDR3 has 15 amino acids. With 7 bases clipped from V and 2 bases from J, the junction kept 10 bases outside the gene matches. Germline lookup yields CDR1 SGHTA and CDR2 FQGNSA. The CDR3 nucleotides read TGTGCCAGCAAATACGGGACAGGTCTAACCTACGAGCAGTACCTC. Translated: CASKYGTGLTYEQYL.

The chain employs TRBV28 and TRBJ2-3; the D is unclear. The CDR3 length is 15 residues. Germline CDR1 MDHEN, CDR2 SYDVKM. V lost 6 bases and J 2 bases, leaving 15 bases between the germline ends. The CDR3 DNA sequence: TGTGCCAGCAGCGGTACGGGTGAATACACAGATACGCAGTATTTT. This codes for CASSGTGEYTDTQYF.

The CDR3 bases are TGCAGTGCTAGAACAGGCAGTATCGACACTGAAGCTTTCTTT. Its translation is CSARTGSIDTEAFF. The chain has TRBV20-1 and TRBJ1-1; the D gene is possibly TRBD1 (5 bases). The CDR3 is 14 residues long. The germline gives CDR1 DFQATT, CDR2 SNEGSKA (reference sequence). V lost 2 bases to trimming and J lost 3 bases, with 13 bases between them.

This clonotype was seen more than once but under ten times. This chain joins TRBV6-1 and TRBJ2-3; 9 bases map to TRBD2. V dropped 6 bases and J dropped 1; count of bases not matched to a gene: 8. Germline CDR1 is MNHNS and CDR2 is SASEGT. The CDR3 extends over 16 amino acids. The CDR3 DNA reads as TGTGCCAGCAGCTCTAGGCGGGGGGGGCGCACAGATACGCAGTATTTT. Translation: CASSSRRGGRTDTQYF.

The CDR3 protein is CASGSVNSNQPQHF. The CDR3 nucleotides read TGTGCCAGCGGGTCGGTGAATAGCAATCAGCCCCAGCATTTT. The genes are TRBV6-2 or TRBV6-3 and TRBJ1-5; D gene ambiguous. V was cut by 8 bases and J by 0 bases, with 11 bases left in between. Germline values: CDR1 MNHEY, CDR2 SVGEGT. This CDR3 region has 14 residues.

The genes are TRBV10-3 and TRBJ2-7, with 7 bases lining up with TRBD1. The CDR3 length is 13 residues. Germline trimming cut 6 bases from V and 3 bases from J; bases unmatched to any gene: 5. CDR1 and CDR2 (germline): ENHRY, SYGVKD. CDR3 region: CAIRRDSFYEQYF. The CDR3 region has the DNA TGTGCCATCAGGAGGGACAGCTTCTACGAGCAGTACTTC.

The rearrangement links TRBV15 to TRBJ2-1, with TRBD1 as a possible D gene (6 bases). V lost 0 bases and J 3 bases, leaving 18 bases between the germline ends. Germline lookup yields CDR1 LNHNV and CDR2 YYDKDF (reference sequence). CDR3 size: 18 residues. CDR3 DNA: TGTGCCACCAGCAGAGACCTAGGGGCCAGGGGATACTACAATGAGCAGTTCTTC. Protein product: CATSRDLGARGYYNEQFF.

The chain uses TRBV7-2 and TRBJ2-1; D remains ambiguous. The CDR3 extends over 12 amino acids. Per germline, CDR1 SGHTA and CDR2 FQGNSA. With 1 base removed from V and 8 bases from J, the gap between germline ends came to 6 bases. The CDR3 spells CASSLDFDEQFF. The CDR3, as DNA: TGTGCCAGCAGCTTAGATTTTGATGAGCAGTTCTTC. Full variable domain (missing parts from reference TRBV7-2 and TRBJ2-1): GAGVSQSPSNKVTEKGKDVELRCDPISGHTALYWYRQSLGQGLEFLIYFQGNSAPDKSGLPSDRFSAERTGGSVSTLTIQRTQQEDSAVYLCASSLDFDEQFFGPGTRLTVL.

This sequence joins TRBV5-1 and TRBJ2-1; TRBD1 matches at 7 bases. Germline V gene sequence: CDR1 SGHRS, CDR2 YFSETQ. V shed 2 bases, J shed 4 bases, and the junction held 12 bases outside the gene matches. The CDR3 sequence is 17 residues long. The CDR3 is CASSFPPGQSIYNEQFF. The CDR3, as DNA: TGCGCCAGCAGCTTCCCGCCGGGACAGTCAATTTACAATGAGCAGTTCTTC.

V is TRBV7-2 and J is TRBJ1-6; 10 bases line up with TRBD1. The J segment lost 4 bases and the V segment lost 4 bases, leaving 1 base of the junction unmatched. This CDR3 has 15 residues. The V gene's germline CDR1 is SGHTA and CDR2 FQGNSA. The CDR3 is CASSWTGGYNSPLHF. The CDR3, as DNA: TGTGCCAGCAGCTGGACAGGGGGTTATAATTCACCCCTCCACTTT.

The chain couples TRBV5-6 to TRBJ1-5, with D perhaps TRBD1 (5 bases). V was shortened by 5 bases and J by 2 bases, with 14 bases between the two germline ends. Germline V gene data show CDR1 as SGHDT and CDR2 as YYEEEE. The CDR3 extends over 15 amino acids. CDR3 in amino acids: CASSLRTGGNQPQHF. CDR3 bases: TGTGCCAGCAGTCTGCGCACAGGCGGCAATCAGCCCCAGCATTTT.

V gene TRBV7-8 combines with J gene TRBJ1-1; D remains ambiguous. Germline CDR1 is SGHVS and CDR2 is FQNEAQ. The CDR3 contains 13 residues. The ends were cut back, 0 bases at V and 8 bases at J, with 10 bases in the middle. CDR3 protein: CASSLAAWAEAFF. The DNA for the CDR3 is TGTGCCAGCAGCTTAGCAGCATGGGCGGAAGCTTTCTTT. Drawing the rest from reference TRBV7-8 and TRBJ1-1, the complete variable domain is GAGVSQSPRYKVAKRGQDVALRCDPISGHVSLFWYQQALGQGPEFLTYFQNEAQLDKSGLPSDRFFAERPEGSVSTLKIQRTQQEDSAVYLCASSLAAWAEAFFGQGTRLTVV.

This clonotype was picked up a small number of times. V usage is TRBV19 and J usage is TRBJ1-2; D gene uncertain. V lost 3 bases, J lost 7 bases, and 15 bases lay in between. This CDR3 contains 14 residues. Per the germline V gene, CDR1 is LNHDA and CDR2 is SQIVND (reference sequence). CDR3 nucleotides: TGTGCCAGTAGTATTGGCGCTGGTTCACCTGGCTACACCTTC. This codes for CASSIGAGSPGYTF. Full variable domain (remainder filled in from reference TRBV19 and TRBJ1-2): DGGITQSPKYLFRKEGQNVTLSCEQNLNHDAMYWYRQDPGQGLRLIYYSQIVNDFQKGDIAEGYSVSREKKESFPLTVTSAQKNPTAFYLCASSIGAGSPGYTFGSGTRLTVV.

The chain carries TRBV7-9 and TRBJ2-5, with D possibly matching TRBD1 (5 bases). Trimming stripped 3 bases from V and 0 bases from J, with 8 bases between. The CDR3 is made up of 14 amino acids. Looked up from germline, CDR1 is SEHNR and CDR2 is FQNEAQ (reference sequence). DNA of the CDR3: TGTGCCAGCAGCTTTAGACAGAACCAAGAGACCCAGTACTTC. It yields the protein CASSFRQNQETQYF.

The CDR3 DNA sequence: TGTGCCAGTAAACCGGGGGCAGGCACCGGGGAGCTGTTTTTT. The encoded protein is CASKPGAGTGELFF. This chain uses TRBV19 with TRBJ2-2; D possibly matches TRBD1 or TRBD2 (6 bases each). This CDR3 has 14 amino acids. V gave up 7 bases and J gave up 4 bases, with 13 bases separating them. The germline gives CDR1 LNHDA, CDR2 SQIVND (reference sequence).

The CDR3 here is CASSLVGLAGASGETQYF. CDR3 nucleotides: TGTGCCAGCAGCTTAGTTGGGCTAGCGGGAGCATCGGGAGAGACCCAGTACTTC. The rearrangement links TRBV7-2 to TRBJ2-5, with TRBD2 matching 10 bases. Losses at the gene ends were 1 base for V and 4 bases for J; bases not matched to a gene: 12. There are 18 residues in the CDR3. Germline V gene data show CDR1 as SGHTA and CDR2 as FQGNSA.

By frequency in the sample, this clonotype is large. The chain carries TRBV18 and TRBJ1-2; perhaps TRBD1 as D (5 bases). The CDR3 is 16 residues long. The germline gives CDR1 KGHSH, CDR2 LQKENI. V shed 3 bases and J shed 6 bases, with 20 bases lying between them. CDR3 residues: CASSPNLGGAEDGYTF. In DNA, the CDR3 is TGTGCCAGCTCACCTAACCTAGGTGGGGCGGAGGATGGCTACACCTTC. The full variable domain, with the rest looked up from reference TRBV18 and TRBJ1-2, is NAGVMQNPRHLVRRRGQEARLRCSPMKGHSHVYWYRQLPEEGLKFMVYLQKENIIDESGMPKERFSAEFPKEGPSILRIQQVVRGDSAAYFCASSPNLGGAEDGYTFGSGTRLTVV.

This clonotype was recorded a few times. The CDR3 reads CATYRGGKLFF. CDR3 DNA: TGTGCCACCTACAGGGGGGGAAAACTGTTTTTT. V is TRBV2 and J is TRBJ1-4; 8 positions match TRBD1. Germline trimming cut 10 bases from V and 10 bases from J; bases unmatched to any gene: 5. This CDR3 comprises 11 residues. Germline lookup yields CDR1 SNHLY and CDR2 FYNNEI.

The chain is built from TRBV20-1 and TRBJ2-3, with D tentatively TRBD2 (5 bases). V gave up 7 bases and J gave up 0 bases, with 11 bases separating them. The germline CDR1 and CDR2 sequences are DFQATT and SNEGSKA (reference sequence). This CDR3 contains 13 residues. The CDR3, as DNA: TGCAGTGGACTACAGCCTAGCACAGATACGCAGTATTTT. As protein: CSGLQPSTDTQYF.

V gene TRBV30 combines with J gene TRBJ1-2; TRBD1 is a possible D gene (5 bases). This CDR3 has 13 amino acids. V was shortened by 6 bases and J by 6 bases, with 17 bases between the two germline ends. The germline gives CDR1 GTSNPN, CDR2 SVGIG (reference sequence). The CDR3 bases are TGTGCCTGCAAGGGAACCTCGGGGGATGGCTACACCTTC. This encodes CACKGTSGDGYTF.

The V and J genes are TRBV4-2 and TRBJ2-3, with 8 bases aligning to TRBD2. CDR1 and CDR2 from the germline V gene are LGHNA and YNFKEQ. The CDR3 spans 18 residues. Trimming cost V 0 bases and J 6 bases; bases outside gene matches: 14. DNA for the CDR3: TGTGCCAGCAGCCAAGACGTGGCGAATAGCGGGGCTCGGGATACGCAGTATTTT. Protein sequence: CASSQDVANSGARDTQYF.

This clonotype was seen more than once but under ten times. This chain connects TRBV7-2 to TRBJ1-5, with D hard to call. The CDR3 is 13 residues long. Germline assignment: CDR1 SGHTA and CDR2 FQGNSA. Trimming cost V 3 bases and J 7 bases, with 10 bases left between them. The CDR3 spells CASSFNQYQPQHF. The DNA for the CDR3 is TGTGCCAGCAGCTTCAATCAGTACCAGCCCCAGCATTTT.

The CDR3 is CASSFDRSLNTEAFF. The CDR3 coding sequence is TGTGCCAGCAGTTTCGACAGGAGTCTGAACACTGAAGCTTTCTTT. The genes are TRBV27 and TRBJ1-1; D possibly corresponds to TRBD1 (6 bases). Germline CDR1 is MNHEY and CDR2 is SMNVEV (reference sequence). V lost 3 bases and J lost 0, with 11 bases in between. This CDR3 has 15 residues.

This rearrangement joins TRBV19 to TRBJ1-2; D is possibly TRBD1 (5 bases). Deletions cut 6 bases from V and 4 bases from J, with 12 bases between. The CDR3 consists of 13 residues. Germline values: CDR1 LNHDA, CDR2 SQIVND (reference sequence). CDR3 in DNA: TGTGCCAGTAGCCCAGGGCTGGCCTATGGCTACACCTTC. Amino acid sequence: CASSPGLAYGYTF.

V is TRBV20-1 and J is TRBJ1-4; D gene unclear. The V end was cut by 0 bases, the J end by 4 bases, with 9 bases between. Germline lookup yields CDR1 DFQATT and CDR2 SNEGSKA (reference sequence). The CDR3 loop spans 14 amino acids. The CDR3 DNA is TGCAGTGCTAGAGATAGCACAGTTAATGAAAAACTGTTTTTT. As protein: CSARDSTVNEKLFF.

V gene TRBV25-1 combines with J gene TRBJ1-5; D unclear. The V end lost 3 bases, the J end lost 9 bases, and 9 bases lay between the germline ends. The CDR3 contains 12 residues. CDR1 and CDR2 from the germline V gene are MGHDK and SYGVNS. CDR3 coding DNA: TGTGCCAGCAGTGACGGAGTGGGGCCCCAGCATTTT. This sequence encodes CASSDGVGPQHF.